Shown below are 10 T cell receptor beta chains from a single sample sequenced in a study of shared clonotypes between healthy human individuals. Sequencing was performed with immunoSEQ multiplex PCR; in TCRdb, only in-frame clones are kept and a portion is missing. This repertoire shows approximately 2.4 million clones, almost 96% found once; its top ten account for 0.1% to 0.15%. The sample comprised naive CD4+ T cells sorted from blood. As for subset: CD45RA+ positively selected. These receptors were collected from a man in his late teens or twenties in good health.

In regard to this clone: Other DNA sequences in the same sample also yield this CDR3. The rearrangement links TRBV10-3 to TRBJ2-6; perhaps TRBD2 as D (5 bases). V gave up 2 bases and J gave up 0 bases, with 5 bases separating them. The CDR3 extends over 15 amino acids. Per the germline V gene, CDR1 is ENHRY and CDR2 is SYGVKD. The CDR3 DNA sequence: TGTGCCATCAGTGAGGGGAGCTCTGGGGCCAACGTCCTGACTTTC. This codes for CAISEGSSGANVLTF.

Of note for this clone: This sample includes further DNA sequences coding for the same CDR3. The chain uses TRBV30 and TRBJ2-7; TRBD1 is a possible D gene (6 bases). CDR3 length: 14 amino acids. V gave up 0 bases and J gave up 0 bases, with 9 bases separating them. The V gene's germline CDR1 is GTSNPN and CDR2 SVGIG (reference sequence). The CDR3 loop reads CAWSVRTDSYEQYF. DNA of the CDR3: TGTGCCTGGAGTGTAAGGACAGACTCCTACGAGCAGTACTTC.

CDR3 residues: CASSETGGGGKNIQYF. The CDR3 DNA reads TGTGCCAGCAGTGAAACAGGCGGGGGAGGCAAAAACATTCAGTACTTC. V gene TRBV6-1 combines with J gene TRBJ2-4, with 7 positions matching TRBD2. V was pared by 2 bases and J by 3 bases, with 7 bases of the junction left unmatched. Germline V lookup: CDR1 MNHNS, CDR2 SASEGT. The CDR3 spans 16 residues.

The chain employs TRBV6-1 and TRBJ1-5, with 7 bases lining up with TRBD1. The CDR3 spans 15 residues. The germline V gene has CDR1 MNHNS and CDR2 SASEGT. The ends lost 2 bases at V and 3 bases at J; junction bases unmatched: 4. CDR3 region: CASSEIDRVNQPQHF. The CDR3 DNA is TGTGCCAGCAGTGAAATTGACAGGGTCAATCAGCCCCAGCATTTT.

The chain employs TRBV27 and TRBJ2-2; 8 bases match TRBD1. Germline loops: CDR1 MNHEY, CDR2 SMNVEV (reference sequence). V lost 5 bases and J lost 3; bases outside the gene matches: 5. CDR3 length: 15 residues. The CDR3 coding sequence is TGTGCCAGCAGTCCGGGGACAGGAGACACCGGGGAGCTGTTTTTT. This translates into CASSPGTGDTGELFF.

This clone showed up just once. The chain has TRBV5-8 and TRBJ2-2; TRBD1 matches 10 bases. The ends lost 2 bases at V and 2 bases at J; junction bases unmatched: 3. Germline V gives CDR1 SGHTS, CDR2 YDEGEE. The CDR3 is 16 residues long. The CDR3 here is CASSLGTGENTGELFF. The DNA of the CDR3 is TGTGCCAGCAGCTTAGGGACAGGGGAAAACACCGGGGAGCTGTTTTTT. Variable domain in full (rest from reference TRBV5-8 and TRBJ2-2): EAGVTQSPTHLIKTRGQQATLRCSPISGHTSVYWYQQALGLGLQFLLWYDEGEERNRGNFPPRFSGRQFPNYSSELNVNALELEDSALYLCASSLGTGENTGELFFGEGSRLTVL.

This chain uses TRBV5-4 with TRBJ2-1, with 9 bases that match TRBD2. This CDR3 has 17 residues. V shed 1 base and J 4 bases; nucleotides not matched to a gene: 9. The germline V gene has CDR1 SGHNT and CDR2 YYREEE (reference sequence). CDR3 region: CASSLPWRGGGYNEQFF. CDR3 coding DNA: TGTGCCAGCAGCTTGCCTTGGCGGGGGGGAGGATACAATGAGCAGTTCTTC.

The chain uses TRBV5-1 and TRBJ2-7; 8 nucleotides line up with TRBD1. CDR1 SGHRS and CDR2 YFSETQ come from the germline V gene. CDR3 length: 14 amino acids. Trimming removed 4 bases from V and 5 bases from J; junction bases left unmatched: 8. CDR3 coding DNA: TGCGCCAGCAGCCCGACAGGGGACACGAACGAGCAGTACTTC. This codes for CASSPTGDTNEQYF.

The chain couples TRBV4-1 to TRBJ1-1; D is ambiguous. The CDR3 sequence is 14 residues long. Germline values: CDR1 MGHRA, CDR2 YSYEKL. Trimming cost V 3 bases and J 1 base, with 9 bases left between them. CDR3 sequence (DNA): TGCGCCAGCAGCCACCCCTTTCCGAACACTGAAGCTTTCTTT. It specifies CASSHPFPNTEAFF.

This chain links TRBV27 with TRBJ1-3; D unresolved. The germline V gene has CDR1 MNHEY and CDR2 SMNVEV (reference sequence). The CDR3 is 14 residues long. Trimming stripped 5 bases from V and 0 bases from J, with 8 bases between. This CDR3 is CASSGSVSGNTIYF. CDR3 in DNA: TGTGCCAGCAGTGGGTCAGTCTCTGGAAACACCATATATTTT.